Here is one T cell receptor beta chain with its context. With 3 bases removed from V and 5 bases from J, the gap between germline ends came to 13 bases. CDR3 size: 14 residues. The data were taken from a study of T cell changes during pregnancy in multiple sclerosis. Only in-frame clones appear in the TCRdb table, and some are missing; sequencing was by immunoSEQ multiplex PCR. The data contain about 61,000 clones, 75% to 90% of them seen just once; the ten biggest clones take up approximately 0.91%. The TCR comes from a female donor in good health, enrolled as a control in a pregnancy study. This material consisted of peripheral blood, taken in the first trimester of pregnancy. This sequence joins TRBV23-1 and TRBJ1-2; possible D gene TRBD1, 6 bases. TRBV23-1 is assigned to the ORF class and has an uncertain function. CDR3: CASSHKGGRYGYTF. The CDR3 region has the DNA TGCGCCAGCAGTCATAAAGGGGGTCGTTATGGCTACACCTTC.